Listed below are T cell receptor beta chains from one sample, sequenced in a study of identical twins. A single record per CDR3 protein comes from TCRdb applying MiXCR to the 5' RACE reads. The sample shows approximately 500,000 distinct CDR3 sequences, more than 20% of them seen only once. These same records also appear under a second study, on T cells expressing NK-cell markers.

Sample: CD4+ T cells sorted from blood. Receptors originate from a woman between 18 and 30 years old in good health. The CDR3 runs from the conserved cysteine through the conserved F or W. D genes are given only for firm matches. Size is omitted from some rows. Given values are once, few, many or a class for expanded clones.

CDR3 protein	CDR3 DNA	clone size	D gene	J gene	V gene
CSAYGAYEQYF	TGCAGTGCTTACGGGGCCTACGAGCAGTACTTC	few	NA	TRBJ2-7	TRBV20-1
CASSVGSRAWGTYEQYF	TGTGCCAGCAGCGTAGGCTCGCGGGCGTGGGGAACCTACGAGCAGTACTTC	NA	NA	TRBJ2-7	TRBV9
CASSYTGQLYEQYF	TGTGCCAGCAGCTACACGGGACAGCTCTACGAGCAGTACTTC	NA	TRBD1	TRBJ2-7	TRBV7-8
CASSPLAGGPLRTDTQYF	TGTGCCAGCAGTCCCCTAGCGGGGGGACCCCTTCGCACAGATACGCAGTATTTT	NA	TRBD2	TRBJ2-3	TRBV6-1
CASSLGPQHEQFF	TGTGCCAGCAGCTTAGGACCGCAGCATGAGCAGTTCTTC	NA	NA	TRBJ2-1	TRBV7-8
CASSFFPPGLATGQYF	TGTGCCAGCAGTTTTTTCCCCCCGGGACTAGCAACGGGGCAGTACTTC	few	TRBD2	TRBJ2-7	TRBV27
CASSPRVAQKLFF	TGTGCCAGCAGTCCCCGTGTTGCGCAAAAACTGTTTTTT	few	NA	TRBJ1-4	TRBV12-3/TRBV12-4
CASSQWGTDGAGPFF	TGTGCCAGCAGCCAGTGGGGGACTGATGGGGCCGGGCCGTTCTTC	NA	NA	TRBJ2-1	TRBV3-1
CASSLVGDPELGEQYF	TGCGCCAGCAGCTTGGTTGGGGACCCCGAACTCGGGGAGCAGTACTTC	NA	NA	TRBJ2-7	TRBV5-1
CASSMLWTPSSYNEQFF	TGTGCCAGTAGTATGTTGTGGACACCCAGCTCCTACAATGAGCAGTTCTTC	few	NA	TRBJ2-1	TRBV19
CASSLGLIYSGRAEETQYF	TGCGCCAGCAGCTTGGGCCTAATTTATAGCGGGAGGGCGGAGGAGACCCAGTACTTC	NA	TRBD2	TRBJ2-5	TRBV5-1
CASSLGAGGVYQETQYF	TGTGCCAGCAGTTTGGGAGCGGGGGGGGTGTACCAAGAGACCCAGTACTTC	few	TRBD2	TRBJ2-5	TRBV12-3/TRBV12-4
CASSLRALPPNEQYF	TGTGCCAGCAGTTTAAGAGCTCTGCCGCCCAACGAGCAGTACTTC	NA	NA	TRBJ2-7	TRBV12-3/TRBV12-4
CASTRGGNQPQHF	TGTGCCAGCACCCGGGGAGGCAATCAGCCCCAGCATTTT	few	NA	TRBJ1-5	TRBV6-6
CASKLRVFDPQYF	TGCGCCAGCAAACTTCGGGTCTTTGACCCGCAGTATTTT	NA	NA	TRBJ2-3	TRBV5-1
CASSQDLAGYQETQYF	TGTGCCAGCAGCCAAGATTTAGCGGGATACCAAGAGACCCAGTACTTC	few	TRBD2	TRBJ2-5	TRBV3-1
CASSLWAAGDNEQFF	TGCGCCAGCAGCTTGTGGGCAGCGGGAGACAATGAGCAGTTCTTC	few	TRBD2	TRBJ2-1	TRBV5-1
CASSLEADLTF	TGCGCCAGCAGCTTGGAAGCCGACCTGACTTTC	NA	NA	TRBJ2-6	TRBV5-1
CASSVEGRGEYEQYF	TGTGCCAGCAGCGTAGAGGGCAGGGGCGAATACGAGCAGTACTTC	NA	NA	TRBJ2-7	TRBV9
CAIKQGLAVTYEQYF	TGTGCCATCAAACAGGGACTAGCGGTAACCTACGAGCAGTACTTC	NA	TRBD2	TRBJ2-7	TRBV10-3